These 2 T cell receptor beta chains were all obtained from the same sample, sequenced in a study of blood T cells in healthy people across ages. Primed by a sample-barcoded 5' primer and a J-beta primer mix, a second PCR proceeded for about 6 to 12 cycles. TCRdb re-called the 5' RACE reads through MiXCR, storing one row per CDR3 protein. The profile shows around 1,000,000 distinct CDR3 sequences, approximately 25% of them singletons. Separately, the same data were catalogued under a study of T cells of mothers and their children.

Sequences were obtained from blood. The receptor source for this set is a girl aged 2 to 10 in good health.

This clonotype was detected many times. The V gene is TRBV29-1, the J gene TRBJ1-1; D is unresolved. CDR1 and CDR2 (germline): SQVTM, ANQGSEA. The V end lost 4 bases, the J end lost 0 bases, and 9 bases lay between the germline ends. The CDR3 has 13 amino acids. The CDR3 DNA reads as TGCAGCGTTGGTCAGTTGATGAACACTGAAGCTTTCTTT. Translated: CSVGQLMNTEAFF.

This clonotype has more than one count but fewer than ten. This chain connects TRBV6-1 to TRBJ2-1; 8 nucleotides match TRBD2. Judging by the DNA end, TRBJ2-7 fits better; the J call may be wrong. The CDR3 covers 15 residues. Germline V gene lookup returns CDR1 MNHNS and CDR2 SASEGT. CDR3 protein: CATRPLPGLAYEQYF. Written as DNA, the CDR3 is TGTGCCACTCGTCCCCTCCCGGGACTAGCCTACGAGCAGTACTTC.